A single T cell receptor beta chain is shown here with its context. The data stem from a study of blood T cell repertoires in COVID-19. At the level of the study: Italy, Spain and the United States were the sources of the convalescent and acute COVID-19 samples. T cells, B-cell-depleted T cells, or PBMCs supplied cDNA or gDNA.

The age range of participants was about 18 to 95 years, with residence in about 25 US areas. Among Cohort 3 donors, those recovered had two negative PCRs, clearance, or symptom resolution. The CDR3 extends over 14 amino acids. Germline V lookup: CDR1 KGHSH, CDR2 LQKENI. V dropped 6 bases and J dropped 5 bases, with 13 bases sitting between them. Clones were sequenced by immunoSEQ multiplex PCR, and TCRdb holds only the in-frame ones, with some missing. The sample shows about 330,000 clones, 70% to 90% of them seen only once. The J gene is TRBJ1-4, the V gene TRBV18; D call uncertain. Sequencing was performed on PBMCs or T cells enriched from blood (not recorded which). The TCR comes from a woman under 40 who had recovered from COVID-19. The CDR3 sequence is CASSWSSANEKLFF. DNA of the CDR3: TGTGCCAGCTCCTGGTCCAGCGCCAATGAAAAACTGTTTTTT. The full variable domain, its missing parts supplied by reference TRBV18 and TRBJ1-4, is NAGVMQNPRHLVRRRGQEARLRCSPMKGHSHVYWYRQLPEEGLKFMVYLQKENIIDESGMPKERFSAEFPKEGPSILRIQQVVRGDSAAYFCASSWSSANEKLFFGSGTQLSVL.